This TCR beta chain was sequenced in a study of T cells in Graves' hyperthyroidism and ophthalmopathy. The TCR beta CDR3 regions underwent amplification using RNA transcripts as the source. HTBI primers drove first-round RT-PCR of the TCR CDR3. TCRdb reprocessed the multiplex PCR reads via MiXCR and lists one record per CDR3 protein. The table includes about 340,000 distinct CDR3 sequences, roughly 20% detected once. V shed 6 bases, J shed 10 bases, and the junction held 6 bases outside the gene matches. From germline, CDR1 is MNHNS and CDR2 SASEGT. CDR3 size: 14 residues. The sequence was collected from a woman in her forties or fifties with Graves' hyperthyroidism. The rearrangement joins TRBV6-1 to TRBJ1-4; 12 bases are a match to TRBD1. The sample taken for sequencing was blood. The CDR3 loop reads CASRPGQGAVKLFF. Written as DNA, the CDR3 is TGTGCCAGCAGGCCGGGACAGGGGGCGGTAAAACTGTTTTTT.